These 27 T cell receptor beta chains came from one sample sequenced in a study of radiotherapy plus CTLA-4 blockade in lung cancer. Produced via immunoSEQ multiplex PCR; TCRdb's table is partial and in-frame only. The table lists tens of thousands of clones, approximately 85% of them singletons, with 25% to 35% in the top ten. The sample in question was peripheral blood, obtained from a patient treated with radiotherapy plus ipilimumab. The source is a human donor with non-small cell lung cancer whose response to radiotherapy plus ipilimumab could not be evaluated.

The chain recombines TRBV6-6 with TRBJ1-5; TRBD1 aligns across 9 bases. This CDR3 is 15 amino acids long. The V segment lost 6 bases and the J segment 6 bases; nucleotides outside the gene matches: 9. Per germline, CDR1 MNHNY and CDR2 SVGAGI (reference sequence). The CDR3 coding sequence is TGTGCCAGCAGCCGGCCGGGACAGGGATCTCAGCCCCAGCATTTT. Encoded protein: CASSRPGQGSQPQHF.

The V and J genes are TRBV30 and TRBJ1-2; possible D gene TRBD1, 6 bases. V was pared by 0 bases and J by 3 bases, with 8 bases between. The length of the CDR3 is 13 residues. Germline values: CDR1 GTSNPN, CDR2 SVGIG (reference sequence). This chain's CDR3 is CAWSVRTDYGYTF. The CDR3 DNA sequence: TGTGCCTGGAGTGTAAGGACAGACTATGGCTACACCTTC.

The CDR3 bases are TGTGCCAGCAGCCTTCGAGGGACAAGCTATGGCTACACCTTC. Translation: CASSLRGTSYGYTF. The chain links TRBV28 to TRBJ1-2, with D tentatively TRBD1 (6 bases). This CDR3 has 14 residues. V shed 6 bases and J shed 4 bases, with 15 bases lying between them. The germline gives CDR1 MDHEN, CDR2 SYDVKM.

CDR3 amino acids: CASSTGGREADTQYF. CDR3 DNA: TGTGCCAGCAGCACCGGTGGAAGGGAGGCAGATACGCAGTATTTT. The V and J genes are TRBV9 and TRBJ2-3; the D gene is possibly TRBD2 (6 bases). The germline V gene encodes CDR1 SGDLS and CDR2 YYNGEE. Trimming left V 4 bases short and J 4 bases short, with 16 bases between. The CDR3 consists of 15 residues. The whole variable domain, remainder taken from reference TRBV9 and TRBJ2-3, is DSGVTQTPKHLITATGQRVTLRCSPRSGDLSVYWYQQSLDQGLQFLIQYYNGEERAKGNILERFSAQQFPDLHSELNLSSLELGDSALYFCASSTGGREADTQYFGPGTRLTVL.

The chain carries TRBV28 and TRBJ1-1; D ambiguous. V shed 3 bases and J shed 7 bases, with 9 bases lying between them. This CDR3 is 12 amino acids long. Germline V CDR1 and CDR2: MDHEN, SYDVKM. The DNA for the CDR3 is TGTGCCAGCAGTTTGGGTGGGCGTGAAGCTTTCTTT. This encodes CASSLGGREAFF.

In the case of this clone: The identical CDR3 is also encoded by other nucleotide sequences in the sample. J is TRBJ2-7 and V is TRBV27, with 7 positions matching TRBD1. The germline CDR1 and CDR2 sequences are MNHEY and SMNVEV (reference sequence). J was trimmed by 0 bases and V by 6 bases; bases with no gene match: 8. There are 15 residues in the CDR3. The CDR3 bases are TGTGCCAGCAGCCCGGGACAGTCGAGCTCCTACGAGCAGTACTTC. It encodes CASSPGQSSSYEQYF.

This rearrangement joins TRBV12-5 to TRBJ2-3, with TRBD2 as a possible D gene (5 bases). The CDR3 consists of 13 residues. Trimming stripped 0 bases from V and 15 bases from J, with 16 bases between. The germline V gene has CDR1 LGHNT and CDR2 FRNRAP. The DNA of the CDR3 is TGTGCTAGTGGTTTGGTACTTCGAGGGTCCGGTTATTTT. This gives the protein CASGLVLRGSGYF.

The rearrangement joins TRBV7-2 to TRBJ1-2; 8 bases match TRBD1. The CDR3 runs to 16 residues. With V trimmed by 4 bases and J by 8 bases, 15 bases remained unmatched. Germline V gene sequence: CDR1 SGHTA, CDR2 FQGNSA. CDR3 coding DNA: TGTGCCAGCAGCTCGGCCCTTCCAGGGGGCGCGGGGGGCTACACCTTC. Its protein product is CASSSALPGGAGGYTF. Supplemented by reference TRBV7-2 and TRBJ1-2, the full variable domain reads GAGVSQSPSNKVTEKGKDVELRCDPISGHTALYWYRQSLGQGLEFLIYFQGNSAPDKSGLPSDRFSAERTGGSVSTLTIQRTQQEDSAVYLCASSSALPGGAGGYTFGSGTRLTVV.

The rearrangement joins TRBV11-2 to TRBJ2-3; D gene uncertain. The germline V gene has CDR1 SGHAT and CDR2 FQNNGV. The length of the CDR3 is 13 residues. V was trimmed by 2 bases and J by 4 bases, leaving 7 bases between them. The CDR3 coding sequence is TGTGCCAGCAGCTTAATTCGTGCAGATACGCAGTATTTT. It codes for CASSLIRADTQYF.

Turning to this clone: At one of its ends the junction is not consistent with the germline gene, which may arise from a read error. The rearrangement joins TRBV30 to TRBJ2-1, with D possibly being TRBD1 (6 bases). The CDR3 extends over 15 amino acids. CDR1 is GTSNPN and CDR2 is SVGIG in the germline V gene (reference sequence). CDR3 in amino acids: CAWSVRGSSHNEQFF. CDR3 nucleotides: TGTGCCTGGAGTGTAAGGGGGAGCTCCCACAATGAGCAGTTCTTC. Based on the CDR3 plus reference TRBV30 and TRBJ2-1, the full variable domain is SQTIHQWPATLVQPVGSPLSLECTVEGTSNPNLYWYRQAAGRGLQLLFYSVGIGQISSEVPQNLSASRPQDRQFILSSKKLLLSDSGFYLCAWSVRGSSHNEQFFGPGTRLTVL.

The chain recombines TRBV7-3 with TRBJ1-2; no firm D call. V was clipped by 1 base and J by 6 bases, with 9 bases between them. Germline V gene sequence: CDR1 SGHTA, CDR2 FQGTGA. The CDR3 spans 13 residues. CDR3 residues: CASSLSSEDGYTF. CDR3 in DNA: TGTGCCAGCAGCTTAAGTTCGGAGGATGGCTACACCTTC. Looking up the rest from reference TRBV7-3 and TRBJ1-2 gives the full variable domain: GAGVSQTPSNKVTEKGKYVELRCDPISGHTALYWYRQSLGQGPEFLIYFQGTGAADDSGLPNDRFFAVRPEGSVSTLKIQRTERGDSAVYLCASSLSSEDGYTFGSGTRLTVV.

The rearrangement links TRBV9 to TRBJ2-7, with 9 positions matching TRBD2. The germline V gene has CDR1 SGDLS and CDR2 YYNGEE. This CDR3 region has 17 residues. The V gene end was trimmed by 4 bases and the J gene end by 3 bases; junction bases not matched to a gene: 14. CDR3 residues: CASSPQGGSGSNYEQYF. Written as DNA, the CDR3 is TGTGCCAGCAGCCCCCAGGGGGGTAGCGGGAGTAACTACGAGCAGTACTTC.

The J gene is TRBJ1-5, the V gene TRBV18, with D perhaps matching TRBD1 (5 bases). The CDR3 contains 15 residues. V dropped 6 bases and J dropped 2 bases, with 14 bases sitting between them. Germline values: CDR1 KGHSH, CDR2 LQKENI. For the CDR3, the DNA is TGTGCCAGCTCCCAAGGCGGGGGTGGCAATCAGCCCCAGCATTTT. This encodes CASSQGGGGNQPQHF.

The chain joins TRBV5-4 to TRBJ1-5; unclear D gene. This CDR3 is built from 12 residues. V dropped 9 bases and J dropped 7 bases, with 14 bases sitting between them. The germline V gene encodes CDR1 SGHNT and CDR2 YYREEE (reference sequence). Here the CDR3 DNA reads TGTGCCACCCGACAAGACGAGCAGCCCCAGCATTTT. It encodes CATRQDEQPQHF.

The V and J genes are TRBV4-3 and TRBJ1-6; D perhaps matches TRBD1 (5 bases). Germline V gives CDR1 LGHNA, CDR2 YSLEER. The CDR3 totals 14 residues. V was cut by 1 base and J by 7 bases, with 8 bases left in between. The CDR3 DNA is TGCGCCAGCAGCCAAGGGGGCGTGAATTCACCCCTCCACTTT. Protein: CASSQGGVNSPLHF.

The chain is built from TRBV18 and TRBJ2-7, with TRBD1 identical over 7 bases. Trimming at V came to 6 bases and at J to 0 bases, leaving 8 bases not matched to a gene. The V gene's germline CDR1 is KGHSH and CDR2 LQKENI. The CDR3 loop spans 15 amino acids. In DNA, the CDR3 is TGTGCCAGCTCTGGGACAGACCGAGGCTCCTACGAGCAGTACTTC. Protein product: CASSGTDRGSYEQYF.

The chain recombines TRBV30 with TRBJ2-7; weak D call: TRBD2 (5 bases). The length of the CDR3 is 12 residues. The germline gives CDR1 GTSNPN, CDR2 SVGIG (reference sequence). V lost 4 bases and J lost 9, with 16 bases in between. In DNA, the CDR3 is TGTGCCTGGACGGACTTCGGCCAAAGGCAGTACTTC. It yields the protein CAWTDFGQRQYF. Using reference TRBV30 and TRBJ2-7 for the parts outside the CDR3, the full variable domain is SQTIHQWPATLVQPVGSPLSLECTVEGTSNPNLYWYRQAAGRGLQLLFYSVGIGQISSEVPQNLSASRPQDRQFILSSKKLLLSDSGFYLCAWTDFGQRQYFGPGTRLTVT.

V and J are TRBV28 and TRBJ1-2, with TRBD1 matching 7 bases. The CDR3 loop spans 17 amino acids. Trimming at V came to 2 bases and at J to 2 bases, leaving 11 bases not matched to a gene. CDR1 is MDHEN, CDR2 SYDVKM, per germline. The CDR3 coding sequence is TGTGCCAGCAGTTTAACCGGGACAGCCGAAGGCAACTATGGCTACACCTTC. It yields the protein CASSLTGTAEGNYGYTF.

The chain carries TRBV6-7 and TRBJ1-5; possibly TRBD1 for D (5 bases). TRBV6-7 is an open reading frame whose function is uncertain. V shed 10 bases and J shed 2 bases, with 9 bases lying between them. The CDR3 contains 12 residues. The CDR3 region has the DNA TGTGCCAACCCGACAGGCAATCAGCCCCAGCATTTT. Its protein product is CANPTGNQPQHF.

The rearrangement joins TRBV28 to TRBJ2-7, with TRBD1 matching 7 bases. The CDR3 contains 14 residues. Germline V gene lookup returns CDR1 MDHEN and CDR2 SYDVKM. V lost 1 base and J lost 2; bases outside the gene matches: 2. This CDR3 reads CASSLLGTAYEQYF. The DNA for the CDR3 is TGTGCCAGCAGTTTATTAGGGACAGCCTACGAGCAGTACTTC.

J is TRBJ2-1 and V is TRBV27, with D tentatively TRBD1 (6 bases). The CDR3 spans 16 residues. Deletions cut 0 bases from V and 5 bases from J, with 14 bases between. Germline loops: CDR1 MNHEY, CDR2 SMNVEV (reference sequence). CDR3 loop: CASSLSAGVYNNEQFF. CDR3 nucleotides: TGTGCCAGCAGTTTATCTGCAGGGGTCTACAACAATGAGCAGTTCTTC.

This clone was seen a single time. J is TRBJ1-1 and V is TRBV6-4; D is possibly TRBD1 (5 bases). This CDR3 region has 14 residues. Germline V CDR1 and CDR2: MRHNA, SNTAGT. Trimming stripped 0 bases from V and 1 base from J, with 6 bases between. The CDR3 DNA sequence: TGTGCCAGCAGTGACTCAGGGGAGAACACTGAAGCTTTCTTT. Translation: CASSDSGENTEAFF.

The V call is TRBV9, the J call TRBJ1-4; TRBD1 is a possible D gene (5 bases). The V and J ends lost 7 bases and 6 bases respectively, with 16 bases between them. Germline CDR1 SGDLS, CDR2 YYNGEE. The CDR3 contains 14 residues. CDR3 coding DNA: TGTGCCAGCGGGGGGTCAGGGTACGATGAAAAACTGTTTTTT. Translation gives CASGGSGYDEKLFF.

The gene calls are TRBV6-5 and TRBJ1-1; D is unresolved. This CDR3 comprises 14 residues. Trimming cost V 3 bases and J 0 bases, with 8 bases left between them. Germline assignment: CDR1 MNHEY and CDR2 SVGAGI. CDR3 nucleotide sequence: TGTGCCAGCAGTTATTTCGGTGTGAACACTGAAGCTTTCTTT. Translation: CASSYFGVNTEAFF.

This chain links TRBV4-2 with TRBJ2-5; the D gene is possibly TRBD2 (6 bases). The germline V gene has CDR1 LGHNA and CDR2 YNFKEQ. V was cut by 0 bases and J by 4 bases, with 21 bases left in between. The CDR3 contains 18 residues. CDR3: CASSQDWSEGLGRETQYF. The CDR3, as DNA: TGTGCCAGCAGCCAAGATTGGTCGGAGGGGCTAGGTCGAGAGACCCAGTACTTC.

CDR3 DNA sequence: TGTGCCAGCAGCCCCGGGACAGGGACATACGAGCAGTACTTC. Amino acids: CASSPGTGTYEQYF. The chain couples TRBV5-5 to TRBJ2-7, with 9 bases identical to TRBD1. The germline V gene has CDR1 SGHKS and CDR2 YYEKEE (reference sequence). The CDR3 has 14 residues. Germline trimming cut 4 bases from V and 4 bases from J; bases unmatched to any gene: 6.

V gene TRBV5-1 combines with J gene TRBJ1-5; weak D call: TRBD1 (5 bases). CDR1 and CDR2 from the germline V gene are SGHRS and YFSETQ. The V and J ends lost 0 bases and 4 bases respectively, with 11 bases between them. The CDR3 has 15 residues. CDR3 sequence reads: CASSLGDSRNQPQHF. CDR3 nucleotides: TGCGCCAGCAGCTTGGGGGACTCCCGGAATCAGCCCCAGCATTTT. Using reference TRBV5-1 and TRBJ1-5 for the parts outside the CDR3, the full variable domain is KAGVTQTPRYLIKTRGQQVTLSCSPISGHRSVSWYQQTPGQGLQFLFEYFSETQRNKGNFPGRFSGRQFSNSRSEMNVSTLELGDSALYLCASSLGDSRNQPQHFGDGTRLSIL.